A selection of T cell receptor beta chains follows, all from one sample in a study of cytomegalovirus exposure and HLA in healthy donors. Using immunoSEQ multiplex PCR, the repertoire was profiled, and TCRdb retains in-frame clones only, with some absent. The top ten hold about 2.8% of the sample, which has fewer than 140,000 clones, 71% seen once. What was sequenced was PBMCs. These receptors originate from a female donor in good health and CMV-seronegative. CDR3s include the opening cysteine and the closing phenylalanine or tryptophan. The D gene is left open where the match is weak. Only part of the rows carry a size: once, few, many, or a class if the clone is expanded.

V gene	clone size	D gene	J gene	CDR3 DNA	CDR3 protein
TRBV4-2	.	TRBD1	TRBJ2-5	TGTGCCAGCAGCCAGATCGGCGGGACAGGGGATGAGACCCAGTACTTC	CASSQIGGTGDETQYF
TRBV25-1	.	.	TRBJ2-5	TGTGCCAGCTCATGGGGGGGGCTCGGGGAGACCCAGTACTTC	CASSWGGLGETQYF
TRBV5-1	.	.	TRBJ2-2	TGCGCCAGCAGCTCGGGCCGGGAAACCGGGGAGCTGTTTTTT	CASSSGRETGELFF
TRBV2	few	.	TRBJ2-1	TGTGCCAGCAGTGAAAGGGGGACACTCTCCTACAATGAGCAGTTCTTC	CASSERGTLSYNEQFF
TRBV27	few	.	TRBJ2-6	TGTGCCAGCAGTTTTACTGGGGCCAACGTCCTGACTTTC	CASSFTGANVLTF
TRBV28	.	TRBD1	TRBJ1-2	TGTGCCAGCAGTCTACAGGACAGGGGGCCCTATGGCTACACCTTC	CASSLQDRGPYGYTF
TRBV11-2	.	TRBD1	TRBJ2-1	TGTGCCAGCAGCTCACCCGGGACAGGGGTCAATGAGCAGTTCTTC	CASSSPGTGVNEQFF
TRBV5-1	.	TRBD2	TRBJ2-3	TGCGCCAGCATTGATAGAGCGGGAGAAGATACGCAGTATTTT	CASIDRAGEDTQYF
TRBV27	.	TRBD2	TRBJ2-7	TGTGCCAGCAGTTTATGGGGGACTAGCGGGAAGGTCGGCTCCTACGAGCAGTACTTC	CASSLWGTSGKVGSYEQYF
TRBV5-1	once	.	TRBJ2-1	TGCGCCAGCAGCTTGACAGGGAGCGGTCACAATGAGCAGTTCTTC	CASSLTGSGHNEQFF
TRBV5-1	few	.	TRBJ1-2	TGCGCCAGCAGCTTGTCGGACAGTCTTGGGGGCTACACCTTC	CASSLSDSLGGYTF
TRBV18	.	.	TRBJ1-4	TGTGCCAGCTCACCCGCGTGGTCTAATGAAAAACTGTTTTTT	CASSPAWSNEKLFF
TRBV11-1	.	TRBD1	TRBJ2-5	TGTGCCAGCAGCGCCGACAGGGGGGCGGCTACGGAGACCCAGTACTTC	CASSADRGAATETQYF
TRBV29-1	.	TRBD1	TRBJ2-5	TGCAGCGCTGGGGGCGGGACAGGTAATCAAGAGACCCAGTACTTC	CSAGGGTGNQETQYF
TRBV10-3	.	.	TRBJ1-5	TGTGCCACTGGGGGCGGAACCCATAGCAATCAGCCCCAGCATTTT	CATGGGTHSNQPQHF
TRBV6-5	.	.	TRBJ2-2	TGTGCCAGCAGTTACCTCCCACAGGCCAACACCGGGGAGCTGTTTTTT	CASSYLPQANTGELFF
TRBV9	few	TRBD1	TRBJ2-3	TGTGCCAGCAGCGTAGACCCCCTTGGACAGGTCACAGATACGCAGTATTTT	CASSVDPLGQVTDTQYF